This T cell receptor beta chain was retrieved from a study of T-cell reconstitution after alpha-beta-depleted transplantation in children (dated by TCRdb to 2016 to 2018). For the study in its entirety: T-cell immune reconstitution after TCRalphabeta/CD19-depleted allogeneic hematopoietic cell transplantation in children was quantitatively tracked in the study by means of TCR repertoire profiling. The investigation overall reported the following: The apparently early alphabetaT-cell count recovery about two months after transplant was reportedly dependent on only several hundred rapidly expanded clones derived from non-depleted graft cells. In some patients, the high TCRbeta diversity seen at day 60 was put down to recipient T cells and intrathymic progenitors that had survived conditioning. The frequencies of hyperexpanded clones fell over the following months, and after one year, T-cell counts and TCRbeta diversity were mostly attributed to newly produced T cells.

The table lists this clonotype with a few counts. Its antigen is not yet known. Per-base quality was not reported, and no clone a single base away is much larger than it. CDR1 and CDR2 are read off the germline V gene as SGHVS and FQNEAQ. Relative to germline, V is missing 5 bases and J is missing 8 bases, with 11 bases of the junction outside any gene match. Reading from cysteine to phenylalanine, the CDR3 counts 15 amino acids. Of the read, only the CDR3 DNA is kept; its 45 bases are in frame from base 1. Receptor amplification or capture employed PCR. Sequenced on an Illumina HiSeq 2500. Molecular barcoding was employed in the preparation of TCR libraries, with unique molecular identifiers being used to normalize TCRbeta repertoire quantification. TCRdb ran its own pipeline on the public reads, namely fastp trimming at Q25 and MiXCR clone calling, and kept in-frame beta chains. Every distinct CDR3 protein forms one entry, paired with its most common genes and DNA. For this sample there are 700,000 to 950,000 distinct CDR3 sequences; approximately 15% appear just once. Around 5.3% of the sample rests with the top ten.

Sample treatment or condition, as interpreted from the label and publication: allogeneic hematopoietic cell transplantation with graft depleted of TCRalphabeta T cells and CD19 B cells. The children who served as transplant recipients had been given grafts of TCRalphabeta/CD19-depleted allogeneic hematopoietic cells. The TCR originated in a male patient between 5 and 17 years old who had a stem cell transplant for acute lymphoblastic leukemia, so the T cells may come from the graft donor. The chain couples TRBV7-8 to TRBJ2-1, and TRBD2 aligns with 8 junction nucleotides. The sample here was PBMCs, mostly from graft donor cells, taken 360 days after TCRalphabeta/CD19-depleted stem cell transplant. The nucleotide sequence reads TGTGCCAGCAGCCATCGGGAGGGGCTCAGGGATGAGCAGTTCTTC. Its translation is CASSHREGLRDEQFF.